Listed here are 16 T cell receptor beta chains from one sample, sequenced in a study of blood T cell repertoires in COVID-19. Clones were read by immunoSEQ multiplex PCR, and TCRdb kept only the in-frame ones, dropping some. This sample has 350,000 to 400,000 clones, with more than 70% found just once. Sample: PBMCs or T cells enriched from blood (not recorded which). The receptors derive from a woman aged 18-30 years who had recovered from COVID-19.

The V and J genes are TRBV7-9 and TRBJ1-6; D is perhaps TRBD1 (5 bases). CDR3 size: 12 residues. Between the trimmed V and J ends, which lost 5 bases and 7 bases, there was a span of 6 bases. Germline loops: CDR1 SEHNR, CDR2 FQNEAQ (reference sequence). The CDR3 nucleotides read TGTGCCAGCAGCCGGGGGAATTCACCCCTCCACTTT. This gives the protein CASSRGNSPLHF.

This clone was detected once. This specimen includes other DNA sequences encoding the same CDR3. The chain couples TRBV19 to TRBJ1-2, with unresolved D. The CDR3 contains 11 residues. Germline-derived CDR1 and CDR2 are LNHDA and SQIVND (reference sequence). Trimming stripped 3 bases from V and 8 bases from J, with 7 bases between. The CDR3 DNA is TGTGCCAGTAGTATTGGTGGCGGCTACACCTTC. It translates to CASSIGGGYTF.

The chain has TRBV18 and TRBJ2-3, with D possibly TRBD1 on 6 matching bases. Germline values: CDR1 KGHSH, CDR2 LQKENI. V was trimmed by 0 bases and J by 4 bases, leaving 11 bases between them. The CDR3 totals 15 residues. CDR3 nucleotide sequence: TGTGCCAGCTCACCACCTAATCAGGGGCCAGATACGCAGTATTTT. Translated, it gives CASSPPNQGPDTQYF.

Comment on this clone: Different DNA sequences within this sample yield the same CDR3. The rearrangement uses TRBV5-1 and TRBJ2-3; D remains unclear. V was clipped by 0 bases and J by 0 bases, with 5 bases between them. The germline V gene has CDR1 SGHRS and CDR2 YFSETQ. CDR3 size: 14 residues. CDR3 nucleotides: TGCGCCAGCAGCTTGGTCGGGAGCACAGATACGCAGTATTTT. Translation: CASSLVGSTDTQYF.

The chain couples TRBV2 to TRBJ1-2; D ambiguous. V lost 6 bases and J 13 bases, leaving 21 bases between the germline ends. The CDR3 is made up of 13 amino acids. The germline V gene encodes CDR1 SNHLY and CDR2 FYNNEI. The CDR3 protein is CASRGLAPESCTF. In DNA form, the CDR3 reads TGTGCCAGCAGGGGCCTCGCCCCCGAAAGTTGCACCTTC.

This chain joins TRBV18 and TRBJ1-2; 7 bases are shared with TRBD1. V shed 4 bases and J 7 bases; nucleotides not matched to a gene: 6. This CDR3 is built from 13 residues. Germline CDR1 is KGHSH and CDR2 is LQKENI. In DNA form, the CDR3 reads TGTGCCAGCTCACTACAGGGGAGCGGTGGCTACACCTTC. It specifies CASSLQGSGGYTF. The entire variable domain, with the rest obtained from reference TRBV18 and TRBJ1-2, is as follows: NAGVMQNPRHLVRRRGQEARLRCSPMKGHSHVYWYRQLPEEGLKFMVYLQKENIIDESGMPKERFSAEFPKEGPSILRIQQVVRGDSAAYFCASSLQGSGGYTFGSGTRLTVV.

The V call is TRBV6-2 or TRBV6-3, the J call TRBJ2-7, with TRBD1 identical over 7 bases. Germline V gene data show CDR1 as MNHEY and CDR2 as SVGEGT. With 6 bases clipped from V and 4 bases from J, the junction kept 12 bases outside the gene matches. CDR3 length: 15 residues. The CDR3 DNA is TGTGCCAGCAGCTCCCCGGGCAGGGGGTTTTACGAGCAGTACTTC. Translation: CASSSPGRGFYEQYF.

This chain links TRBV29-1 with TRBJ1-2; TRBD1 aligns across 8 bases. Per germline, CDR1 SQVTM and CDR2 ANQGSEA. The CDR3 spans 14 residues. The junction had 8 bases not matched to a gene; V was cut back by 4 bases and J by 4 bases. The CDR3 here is CSVASGQGSYGYTF. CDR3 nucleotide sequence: TGCAGCGTTGCCTCCGGACAGGGAAGCTATGGCTACACCTTC.

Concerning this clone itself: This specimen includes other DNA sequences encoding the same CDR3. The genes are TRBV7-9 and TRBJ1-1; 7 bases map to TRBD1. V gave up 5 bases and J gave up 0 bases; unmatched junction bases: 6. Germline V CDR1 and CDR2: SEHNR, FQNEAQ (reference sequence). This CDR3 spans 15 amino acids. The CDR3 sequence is CASSLWTGMNTEAFF. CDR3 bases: TGTGCCAGCAGCCTATGGACAGGTATGAACACTGAAGCTTTCTTT.

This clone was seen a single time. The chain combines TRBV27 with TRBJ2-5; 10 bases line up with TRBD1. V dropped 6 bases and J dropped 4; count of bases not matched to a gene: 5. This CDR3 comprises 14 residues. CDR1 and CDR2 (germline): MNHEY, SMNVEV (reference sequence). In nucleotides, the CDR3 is TGTGCCAGCAGGGGACAGGGGAGACGAGAGACCCAGTACTTC. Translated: CASRGQGRRETQYF.

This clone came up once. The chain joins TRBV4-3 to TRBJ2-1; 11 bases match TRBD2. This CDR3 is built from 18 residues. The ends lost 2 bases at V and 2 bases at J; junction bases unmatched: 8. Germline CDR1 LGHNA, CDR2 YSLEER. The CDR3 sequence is CASSQTSGGLSPYNEQFF. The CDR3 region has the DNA TGCGCCAGCAGCCAAACTAGCGGGGGCCTTTCACCCTACAATGAGCAGTTCTTC.

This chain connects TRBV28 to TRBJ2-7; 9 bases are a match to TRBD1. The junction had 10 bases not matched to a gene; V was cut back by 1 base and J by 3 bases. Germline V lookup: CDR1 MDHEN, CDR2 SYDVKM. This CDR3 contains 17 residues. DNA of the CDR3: TGTGCCAGCAGTTTATCATACCGGGACAGGGTGTACTACGAGCAGTACTTC. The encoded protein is CASSLSYRDRVYYEQYF. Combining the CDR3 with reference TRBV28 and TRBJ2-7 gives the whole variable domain DVKVTQSSRYLVKRTGEKVFLECVQDMDHENMFWYRQDPGLGLRLIYFSYDVKMKEKGDIPEGYSVSREKKERFSLILESASTNQTSMYLCASSLSYRDRVYYEQYFGPGTRLTVT.

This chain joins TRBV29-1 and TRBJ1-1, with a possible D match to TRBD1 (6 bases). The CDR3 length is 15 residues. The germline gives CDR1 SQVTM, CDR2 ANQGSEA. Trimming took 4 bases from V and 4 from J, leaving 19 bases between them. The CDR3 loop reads CSVGYRLGAVTEAFF. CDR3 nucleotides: TGCAGCGTTGGATATCGGTTGGGGGCAGTCACTGAAGCTTTCTTT.

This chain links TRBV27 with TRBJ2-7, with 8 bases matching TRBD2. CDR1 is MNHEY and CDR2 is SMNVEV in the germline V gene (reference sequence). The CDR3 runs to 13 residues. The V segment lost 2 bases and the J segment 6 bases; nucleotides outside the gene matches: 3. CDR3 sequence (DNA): TGTGCCAGCAGTTTAGGACTAGCAGGCGAGCAGTACTTC. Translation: CASSLGLAGEQYF.

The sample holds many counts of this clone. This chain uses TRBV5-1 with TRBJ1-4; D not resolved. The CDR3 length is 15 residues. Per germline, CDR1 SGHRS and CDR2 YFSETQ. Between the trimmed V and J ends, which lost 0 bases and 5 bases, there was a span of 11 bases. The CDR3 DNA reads TGCGCCAGCAGCTTGGGTTGGGGAGAGAATGAAAAACTGTTTTTT. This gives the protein CASSLGWGENEKLFF.

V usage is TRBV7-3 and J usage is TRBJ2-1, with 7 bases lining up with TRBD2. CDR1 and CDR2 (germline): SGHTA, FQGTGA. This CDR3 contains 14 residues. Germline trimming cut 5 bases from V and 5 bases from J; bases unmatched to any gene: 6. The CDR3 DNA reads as TGTGCCAGCAGCCTCCGTCTAGCGGACAATGAGCAGTTCTTC. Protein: CASSLRLADNEQFF.